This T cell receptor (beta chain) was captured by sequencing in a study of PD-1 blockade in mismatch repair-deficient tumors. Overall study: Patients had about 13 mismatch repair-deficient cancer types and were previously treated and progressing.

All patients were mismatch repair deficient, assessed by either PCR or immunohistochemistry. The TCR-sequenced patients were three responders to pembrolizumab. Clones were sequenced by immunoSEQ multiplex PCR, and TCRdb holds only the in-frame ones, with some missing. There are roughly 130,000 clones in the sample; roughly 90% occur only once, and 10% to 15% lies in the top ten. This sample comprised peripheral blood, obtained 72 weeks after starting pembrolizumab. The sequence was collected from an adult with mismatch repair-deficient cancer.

The CDR3 bases are TGTGCCAGCAGTTTCGAACAGGGGGCTCTTCAGCCCCAGCATTTT. This gives the protein CASSFEQGALQPQHF. The chain is built from TRBV6-6 and TRBJ1-5, with 9 positions matching TRBD1. V dropped 4 bases and J dropped 6; count of bases not matched to a gene: 7. The CDR3 length is 15 residues. The V gene's germline CDR1 is MNHNY and CDR2 SVGAGI (reference sequence).